This TCR beta chain came from a study of T cells in narcolepsy. Turning to the study itself: Patients with NT1 or NT2 and healthy control donors were enrolled. Points from the study as a whole: Blood of same and different patients, but not healthy controls, reportedly held recurring autoreactive clonotypes. Comparing one patient's CSF and blood CD4+ clonotypes highlighted HCRT- and TRIB2-specific autoreactive clonotypes.

Concerning this clone: Its specificity is not known.

The assay was immunoSEQ multiplex PCR, and TCRdb's table has in-frame clones only and misses some. This sample has about 10,000 clones, with 70% found just once. CDR1 is SEHNR, CDR2 FQNEAQ, per germline (reference sequence). V lost 5 bases, J lost 3 bases, and 13 bases stayed unmatched. CDR3 length: 18 residues. The TCR was taken from a human donor with narcolepsy. The chain links TRBV7-9 to TRBJ2-7, with 13 bases identical to TRBD2. The sample was CD45RA- memory CD8+ T cells from PBMCs. This chain's CDR3 is CASSATSGGARSHYEQYF. The CDR3, as DNA: TGTGCCAGCAGCGCAACTAGCGGGGGGGCCAGAAGCCACTACGAGCAGTACTTC.